A single sample is the source of the 23 T cell receptor beta chains below, sequenced in a study of blood T cell repertoires in COVID-19. Some clones are missing from TCRdb's copy, which holds only in-frame ones; the method was immunoSEQ multiplex PCR. The sample has approximately 190,000 clones, around 90% seen once. The source material was peripheral blood. These receptors all come from a man in his fifties with acute or convalescent COVID-19.

The J gene is TRBJ1-5, the V gene TRBV28; TRBD1 matches at 11 bases. Germline CDR1 reads MDHEN; CDR2 reads SYDVKM. CDR3 length: 15 residues. The ends lost 3 bases at V and 7 bases at J; junction bases unmatched: 5. The CDR3 nucleotides read TGTGCCAGCAGTTTTGGGACAGGGGGGCGGCAGCCCCAGCATTTT. It yields the protein CASSFGTGGRQPQHF.

The chain has TRBV12-3 or TRBV12-4 and TRBJ2-7, with D hard to call. The CDR3 contains 13 residues. With 4 bases removed from V and 6 bases from J, the gap between germline ends came to 13 bases. The CDR3 region is CASSYEIAPEQYF. CDR3 nucleotides: TGTGCCAGCAGTTACGAGATAGCCCCCGAGCAGTACTTC.

The chain has TRBV28 and TRBJ1-2; 7 positions match TRBD1. The CDR3 loop spans 16 amino acids. Germline-derived CDR1 and CDR2 are MDHEN and SYDVKM. Unmatched junction bases numbered 14, after V lost 3 bases and J lost 7 bases. CDR3 sequence reads: CASSLQGGRGGLGYTF. The DNA for the CDR3 is TGTGCCAGCAGTTTGCAAGGGGGCAGGGGTGGACTTGGCTACACCTTC.

The chain recombines TRBV5-1 with TRBJ2-5, with 13 bases matching TRBD2. The CDR3 has 14 amino acids. J was trimmed by 5 bases and V by 3 bases; bases with no gene match: 1. The germline CDR1 and CDR2 sequences are SGHRS and YFSETQ. The CDR3 protein is CASSSTSGGETQYF. In DNA, the CDR3 is TGCGCCAGCAGCTCGACTAGCGGGGGGGAGACCCAGTACTTC.

V usage is TRBV5-4 and J usage is TRBJ2-6; possible D gene TRBD1, 5 bases. The V and J ends lost 3 bases and 4 bases respectively, with 11 bases between them. This CDR3 is built from 15 residues. The germline V gene encodes CDR1 SGHNT and CDR2 YYREEE (reference sequence). The CDR3 sequence is CASSSRVPGANVLTF. The CDR3 DNA is TGTGCCAGCAGCTCCAGGGTACCCGGGGCCAACGTCCTGACTTTC.

The chain recombines TRBV11-1 with TRBJ2-5; D is perhaps TRBD1 (5 bases). The CDR3 covers 14 residues. V lost 6 bases and J lost 1, with 12 bases in between. Germline V lookup: CDR1 SGHAT, CDR2 FQDESV (reference sequence). This CDR3 reads CASRPRTSQETQYF. CDR3 nucleotides: TGTGCCAGCAGACCCCGGACAAGCCAAGAGACCCAGTACTTC.

The chain carries TRBV2 and TRBJ1-5, with D possibly being TRBD1 (6 bases). The V end lost 8 bases, the J end lost 2 bases, and 13 bases lay between the germline ends. The V gene's germline CDR1 is SNHLY and CDR2 FYNNEI. The CDR3 has 14 amino acids. The CDR3 DNA reads TGTGCCAGCGGCCGGGACACGCGCAATCAGCCCCAGCATTTT. It specifies CASGRDTRNQPQHF.

This sequence joins TRBV5-1 and TRBJ2-1; D is possibly TRBD2 (6 bases). Trimming took 4 bases from V and 8 from J, leaving 13 bases between them. CDR3 size: 13 residues. Germline V gene sequence: CDR1 SGHRS, CDR2 YFSETQ. CDR3: CASSPITGDEQFF. The CDR3 DNA reads as TGCGCCAGCAGCCCTATCACGGGGGATGAGCAGTTCTTC.

Worth noting for this clone: Other DNA variants within this sample encode the same CDR3. The chain uses TRBV5-1 and TRBJ2-2, with D possibly matching TRBD1 (5 bases). Trimming shortened V by 2 bases and J by 2 bases, and 7 bases separated the two germline ends. This CDR3 contains 14 residues. Looked up from germline, CDR1 is SGHRS and CDR2 is YFSETQ. This chain's CDR3 is CASSLRGNTGELFF. DNA for the CDR3: TGCGCCAGCAGCTTAAGGGGAAACACCGGGGAGCTGTTTTTT.

CDR3 in DNA: TGTGCCAGCAGTCCAGGATTCCGGGATGTGTATCAGCCCCAGCATTTT. Translation: CASSPGFRDVYQPQHF. This chain links TRBV27 with TRBJ1-5; D remains unclear. Germline V CDR1 and CDR2: MNHEY, SMNVEV (reference sequence). Trimming pared 5 bases from V and 5 bases from J, leaving 19 bases between. The CDR3 has 16 amino acids.

J is TRBJ2-7 and V is TRBV2; 10 positions agree with TRBD1. This CDR3 is built from 15 residues. CDR1 and CDR2 (germline): SNHLY, FYNNEI. The V segment lost 6 bases and the J segment 1 base; nucleotides outside the gene matches: 6. CDR3 sequence (DNA): TGTGCCAGCAGCTCCCCGGGACAGGGGTCCTACGAGCAGTACTTC. Its protein product is CASSSPGQGSYEQYF.

The rearrangement uses TRBV18 and TRBJ1-5, with D possibly being TRBD1 (6 bases). The V end lost 2 bases, the J end lost 0 bases, and 8 bases lay between the germline ends. From germline, CDR1 is KGHSH and CDR2 LQKENI. This CDR3 is 15 amino acids long. This CDR3 reads CASSPSGASNQPQHF. The CDR3 DNA reads TGTGCCAGCTCACCATCAGGGGCTAGCAATCAGCCCCAGCATTTT.

The chain joins TRBV24-1 to TRBJ2-5; no firm D call. This CDR3 is 14 amino acids long. The V gene lost 3 bases and the J gene lost 1 base, with 8 bases spanning the gap. Germline V gene sequence: CDR1 KGHDR, CDR2 SFDVKD. The CDR3 is CATSDPKAQETQYF. The DNA of the CDR3 is TGTGCCACCAGTGATCCGAAAGCCCAAGAGACCCAGTACTTC.

The count of this clone is one. The CDR3 reads CASSPGTGGNEQFF. The CDR3, as DNA: TGTGCCAGCAGTCCCGGGACAGGGGGAAATGAGCAGTTCTTC. The chain couples TRBV27 to TRBJ2-1; TRBD1 matches at 11 bases. The CDR3 length is 14 residues. After removal of 5 bases from V and 7 bases from J, the junction contained 4 bases not matched to a gene. Germline V CDR1 and CDR2: MNHEY, SMNVEV (reference sequence).

The genes are TRBV7-9 and TRBJ1-4; TRBD1 matches at 7 bases. In germline, CDR1 is SEHNR, CDR2 FQNEAQ (reference sequence). The CDR3 is made up of 15 amino acids. V gave up 3 bases and J gave up 5 bases; unmatched junction bases: 6. Here the CDR3 DNA reads TGTGCCAGCAGCTTGGACAGGCTAATCAATGAAAAACTGTTTTTT. Translating gives CASSLDRLINEKLFF.

This clone turned up a few times. The chain uses TRBV27 and TRBJ1-5, with TRBD1 matching over 9 bases. Germline values: CDR1 MNHEY, CDR2 SMNVEV (reference sequence). This CDR3 contains 12 residues. With V trimmed by 6 bases and J by 7 bases, 1 base remained unmatched. This CDR3 is CASRQGAQPQHF. The CDR3 nucleotides are TGTGCCAGCAGACAGGGGGCCCAGCCCCAGCATTTT.

This clone was seen a single time. The chain couples TRBV11-2 to TRBJ2-7, with TRBD2 identical over 9 bases. V lost 4 bases, J lost 3 bases, and 10 bases stayed unmatched. Germline V gene data show CDR1 as SGHAT and CDR2 as FQNNGV. CDR3 size: 16 residues. The CDR3 DNA reads as TGTGCCAGCAGCTCTCGACTAGCGGAGGAGGGCTACGAGCAGTACTTC. This encodes CASSSRLAEEGYEQYF.

This clone was counted between two and nine times. The chain links TRBV7-9 to TRBJ1-2; D is perhaps TRBD1 (6 bases). Trimming shortened V by 7 bases and J by 8 bases, and 23 bases separated the two germline ends. This CDR3 has 15 residues. Germline lookup yields CDR1 SEHNR and CDR2 FQNEAQ (reference sequence). DNA for the CDR3: TGTGCCAGCACCTCTACGGACAGCGGAGTCCGGGGCTACACCTTC. Translated: CASTSTDSGVRGYTF.

V and J are TRBV3-1 (or the pseudogene TRBV3-2) and TRBJ2-2, with 10 nucleotides matching TRBD1. V trimming: 4 bases; J trimming: 5 bases; junction bases outside the gene matches: 4. Per germline, CDR1 LGHDT and CDR2 YNNKEL (reference sequence). CDR3 length: 15 residues. The CDR3: CASSLPGQGTGELFF. CDR3 DNA sequence: TGTGCCAGCAGCCTACCGGGACAGGGGACCGGGGAGCTGTTTTTT.

V usage is TRBV19 and J usage is TRBJ2-3, with D hard to call. Trimming took off 3 bases at V and 4 bases at J, with 11 bases between the two ends. CDR1 is LNHDA, CDR2 SQIVND, per germline (reference sequence). The CDR3 contains 14 residues. The DNA of the CDR3 is TGTGCCAGTAGTATTATGCGCTTTTCAGATACGCAGTATTTT. Its translation is CASSIMRFSDTQYF.

The chain recombines TRBV3-1 (or the pseudogene TRBV3-2) with TRBJ2-5; a possible D gene is TRBD2 (5 bases). The CDR3 covers 15 residues. Germline V CDR1 and CDR2: LGHDT, YNNKEL (reference sequence). Between the trimmed V and J ends, which lost 2 bases and 1 base, there was a span of 11 bases. CDR3 coding DNA: TGTGCCAGCAGCCAAATACCGGGAAGCCAAGAGACCCAGTACTTC. Amino acids: CASSQIPGSQETQYF.

The chain combines TRBV4-1 with TRBJ1-5, with 9 bases that match TRBD1. V lost 0 bases to trimming and J lost 7 bases; unmatched junction nucleotides: 10. In germline, CDR1 is MGHRA, CDR2 YSYEKL. The CDR3 is 17 amino acids. The CDR3 reads CASSQEGLQGAGQPQHF. The CDR3, as DNA: TGCGCCAGCAGCCAAGAAGGGTTACAGGGGGCAGGACAGCCCCAGCATTTT.

The V and J genes are TRBV7-3 and TRBJ2-2; TRBD1 aligns across 9 bases. V lost 6 bases and J lost 6; bases outside the gene matches: 8. The length of the CDR3 is 15 residues. Germline-derived CDR1 and CDR2 are SGHTA and FQGTGA. The CDR3 DNA sequence: TGTGCCAGCAGTCCGGGACAGGGATTTTCCGGGGAGCTGTTTTTT. This sequence encodes CASSPGQGFSGELFF.